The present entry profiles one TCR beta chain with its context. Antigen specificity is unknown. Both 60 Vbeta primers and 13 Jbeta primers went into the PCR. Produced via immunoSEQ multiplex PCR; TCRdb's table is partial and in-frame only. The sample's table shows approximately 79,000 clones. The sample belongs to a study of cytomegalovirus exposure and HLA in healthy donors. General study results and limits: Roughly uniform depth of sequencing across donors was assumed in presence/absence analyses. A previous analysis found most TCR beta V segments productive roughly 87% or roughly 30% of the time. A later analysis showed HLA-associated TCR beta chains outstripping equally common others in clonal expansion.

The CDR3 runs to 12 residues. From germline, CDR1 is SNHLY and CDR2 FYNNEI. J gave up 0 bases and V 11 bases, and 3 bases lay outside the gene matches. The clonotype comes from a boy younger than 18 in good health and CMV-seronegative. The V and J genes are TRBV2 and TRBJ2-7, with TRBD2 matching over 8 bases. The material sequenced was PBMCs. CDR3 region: CAVRGDSYEQYF. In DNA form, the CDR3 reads TGTGCCGTGCGGGGGGACTCCTACGAGCAGTACTTC.